The 32 T cell receptor beta chains below come from one sample, sequenced in a study of T cells in Graves' hyperthyroidism and ophthalmopathy. Amplified regions were TCR beta CDR3 sequences from RNA transcripts. In the first-round RT-PCR of the TCR CDR3, the HTBI primer set was used. TCRdb itself ran the multiplex PCR reads through MiXCR, one entry per CDR3 protein. Of a few hundred thousand distinct CDR3 sequences in the sample, around 16% are singletons; the top ten hold 7.3%. The sample consisted of blood. The receptor source for this set is a woman aged 25 to 39 with Graves' hyperthyroidism.

This clonotype was seen more than once but under ten times. The chain joins TRBV6-1 to TRBJ1-6; D is uncertain. This CDR3 spans 17 amino acids. From germline, CDR1 is MNHNS and CDR2 SASEGT. The V end was cut by 2 bases, the J end by 7 bases, with 18 bases between. The CDR3 coding sequence is TGTGCCAGCAGTGAACACACAATTGTAAAACAGAATTCACCCCTCCACTTT. Translation gives CASSEHTIVKQNSPLHF.

This clonotype was seen a handful of times. J is TRBJ1-5 and V is TRBV30, with D perhaps TRBD1 (5 bases). The germline V gene has CDR1 GTSNPN and CDR2 SVGIG (reference sequence). CDR3 length equals 13 residues. The V gene lost 3 bases and the J gene lost 6 bases, with 12 bases spanning the gap. Here the CDR3 reads CAWSEDRIQPQHF. The CDR3, as DNA: TGTGCCTGGAGCGAAGACAGAATTCAGCCCCAGCATTTT.

At least ten counts were recorded for this clonotype. The rearrangement joins TRBV9 to TRBJ1-1; D uncertain. Trimming removed 0 bases from V and 1 base from J, with 10 bases in between. The CDR3 extends over 15 amino acids. Germline V lookup: CDR1 SGDLS, CDR2 YYNGEE. The CDR3 DNA is TGTGCCAGCAGCGTAGGCCCGGTTGGGAACACTGAAGCTTTCTTT. This translates into CASSVGPVGNTEAFF.

This clonotype was detected only a few times. The chain couples TRBV27 to TRBJ1-2, with 9 positions matching TRBD1. There are 15 residues in the CDR3. CDR1 MNHEY and CDR2 SMNVEV come from the germline V gene (reference sequence). The J segment lost 2 bases and the V segment lost 5 bases, leaving 6 bases of the junction unmatched. The CDR3, as DNA: TGTGCCAGCAGTCCTACAGGGGGCGCGAACTATGGCTACACCTTC. It yields the protein CASSPTGGANYGYTF.

A few counts support this clonotype. The rearrangement links TRBV6-1 to TRBJ2-2; D is perhaps TRBD2 (6 bases). The V end was cut by 6 bases, the J end by 6 bases, with 17 bases between. The CDR3 contains 15 residues. Germline assignment: CDR1 MNHNS and CDR2 SASEGT. Here the CDR3 reads CASRPAGTSAGELFF. CDR3 nucleotides: TGTGCCAGCAGGCCAGCCGGGACTTCGGCCGGGGAGCTGTTTTTT.

This clonotype was seen more than once but under ten times. V gene TRBV4-1 combines with J gene TRBJ2-2, with D possibly being TRBD1 (6 bases). CDR1 is MGHRA and CDR2 is YSYEKL in the germline V gene. Trimming shortened V by 2 bases and J by 2 bases, and 18 bases separated the two germline ends. The CDR3 totals 18 residues. DNA of the CDR3: TGCGCCAGCAGCCAATTGGGGGCAGGGATCCCCAACACCGGGGAGCTGTTTTTT. Protein product: CASSQLGAGIPNTGELFF.

In its sample, this clonotype was seen many times. The chain couples TRBV14 to TRBJ2-5, with TRBD1 matching 7 bases. Unmatched junction bases numbered 13, after V lost 7 bases and J lost 2 bases. Germline V gene sequence: CDR1 SGHDN, CDR2 FVKESK. CDR3 length equals 16 residues. CDR3 in amino acids: CASNLRTGRGQETQYF. CDR3 nucleotide sequence: TGTGCCAGCAACCTTAGGACAGGTCGTGGACAAGAGACCCAGTACTTC.

V gene TRBV7-3 combines with J gene TRBJ2-3; 9 nucleotides line up with TRBD1. V was clipped by 5 bases and J by 3 bases; unmatched bases: 12. CDR3 length: 17 amino acids. CDR1 SGHTA and CDR2 FQGTGA come from the germline V gene. CDR3 amino acids: CASSPKTGTGLTDTQYF. In DNA, the CDR3 is TGTGCCAGCAGCCCGAAAACCGGGACAGGGCTGACAGATACGCAGTATTTT.

This clonotype occurred many times. V gene TRBV30 combines with J gene TRBJ1-5; TRBD1 matches at 7 bases. The junction had 2 bases not matched to a gene; V was cut back by 0 bases and J by 0 bases. CDR1 and CDR2 from the germline V gene are GTSNPN and SVGIG (reference sequence). This CDR3 contains 15 residues. The CDR3: CAWSVGTVSNQPQHF. The CDR3 nucleotides are TGTGCCTGGAGTGTAGGGACAGTTAGCAATCAGCCCCAGCATTTT.

This clonotype was picked up a small number of times. J is TRBJ2-2 and V is TRBV20-1, with 10 bases matching TRBD2. J was trimmed by 8 bases and V by 0 bases; bases with no gene match: 9. The CDR3 totals 16 residues. CDR1 is DFQATT and CDR2 is SNEGSKA in the germline V gene (reference sequence). The CDR3 loop reads CSARDRLAGVVGELFF. In nucleotides, the CDR3 is TGCAGTGCTAGAGATCGGCTAGCGGGAGTTGTTGGGGAGCTGTTTTTT.

This clonotype was seen ten or more times. V is TRBV7-8 and J is TRBJ1-2; 7 positions match TRBD1. The CDR3 is 14 residues long. CDR1 and CDR2 from the germline V gene are SGHVS and FQNEAQ. The ends lost 6 bases at V and 4 bases at J; junction bases unmatched: 8. CDR3 nucleotides: TGTGCCAGCAGTGCCTTGGGACAGATCTATGGCTACACCTTC. Protein sequence: CASSALGQIYGYTF.

In its sample, this clonotype was seen many times. The chain recombines TRBV7-9 with TRBJ2-5; D is uncertain. Germline CDR1 and CDR2: SEHNR and FQNEAQ (reference sequence). The CDR3 is 14 amino acids. The ends were cut back, 8 bases at V and 5 bases at J, with 18 bases in the middle. CDR3: CASAPGEIGETQYF. The DNA for the CDR3 is TGTGCCAGCGCGCCTGGGGAAATCGGGGAGACCCAGTACTTC.

This clonotype was counted many times. The V and J genes are TRBV5-1 and TRBJ2-3; D remains ambiguous. Germline CDR1 SGHRS, CDR2 YFSETQ. CDR3 length: 13 amino acids. The V and J ends lost 1 base and 6 bases respectively, with 9 bases between them. The CDR3 region has the DNA TGCGCCAGCAGCTTGAGGGAAGTGGATACGCAGTATTTT. It encodes CASSLREVDTQYF. Together with reference TRBV5-1 and TRBJ2-3, the CDR3 gives the full variable domain: KAGVTQTPRYLIKTRGQQVTLSCSPISGHRSVSWYQQTPGQGLQFLFEYFSETQRNKGNFPGRFSGRQFSNSRSEMNVSTLELGDSALYLCASSLREVDTQYFGPGTRLTVL.

The chain uses TRBV20-1 and TRBJ1-2, with D uncertain. Germline V gives CDR1 DFQATT, CDR2 SNEGSKA (reference sequence). V lost 5 bases, J lost 11 bases, and 21 bases lay in between. The CDR3 is made up of 13 amino acids. CDR3: CSAYGVGMGLYTF. In DNA, the CDR3 is TGCAGTGCTTACGGAGTGGGTATGGGCTTGTACACCTTC.

This clonotype showed up just a few times. This chain links TRBV6-5 with TRBJ2-7; 8 bases fit TRBD2. The germline V gene has CDR1 MNHEY and CDR2 SVGAGI. V gave up 1 base and J gave up 3 bases; unmatched junction bases: 2. The CDR3 has 14 residues. Here the CDR3 reads CASSYYAGGYEQYF. DNA for the CDR3: TGTGCCAGCAGTTACTACGCGGGAGGCTACGAGCAGTACTTC.

This clonotype appeared a few times. The J gene is TRBJ2-2, the V gene TRBV5-4, with D hard to call. Germline assignment: CDR1 SGHNT and CDR2 YYREEE (reference sequence). This CDR3 region has 14 residues. Trimming removed 1 base at V and 1 base at J, with 5 bases between. In DNA form, the CDR3 reads TGTGCCAGCAGCTTGTGGGTGAACACCGGGGAGCTGTTTTTT. Residues: CASSLWVNTGELFF.

This clonotype appeared many times. V gene TRBV7-9 combines with J gene TRBJ2-3; D is possibly TRBD1 (6 bases). The CDR3 extends over 13 amino acids. The germline V gene has CDR1 SEHNR and CDR2 FQNEAQ (reference sequence). Deletions cut 5 bases from V and 5 bases from J, with 11 bases between. The CDR3 DNA reads TGTGCCAGCAGCCCCCCGGACAGAGATACGCAGTATTTT. Translated: CASSPPDRDTQYF.

This clonotype was observed a few times. This chain links TRBV27 with TRBJ1-1; D might be TRBD1 (5 bases). Germline CDR1 MNHEY, CDR2 SMNVEV (reference sequence). The CDR3 loop spans 13 amino acids. V was clipped by 4 bases and J by 6 bases, with 12 bases between them. CDR3 in amino acids: CASSWAGTAEAFF. Here the CDR3 DNA reads TGTGCCAGCAGTTGGGCAGGGACCGCTGAAGCTTTCTTT.

This clonotype was counted a few times. This chain links TRBV19 with TRBJ1-1; D uncertain. V gave up 3 bases and J gave up 3 bases, with 5 bases separating them. This CDR3 region has 12 residues. From germline, CDR1 is LNHDA and CDR2 SQIVND (reference sequence). The CDR3 here is CASSMGYTEAFF. CDR3 sequence (DNA): TGTGCCAGTAGTATGGGATACACTGAAGCTTTCTTT.

This clonotype has a count of ten or more. The J gene is TRBJ1-1, the V gene TRBV3-1; D may be TRBD1 (6 bases). This CDR3 is 15 amino acids long. Germline values: CDR1 LGHDT, CDR2 YNNKEL (reference sequence). Trimming removed 4 bases at V and 4 bases at J, with 16 bases between. CDR3 sequence reads: CASSRQGGASTEAFF. In DNA form, the CDR3 reads TGTGCCAGCAGCCGTCAAGGGGGGGCGAGCACTGAAGCTTTCTTT.

In its sample, this clonotype was seen a few times. The rearrangement links TRBV5-4 to TRBJ2-7; 8 nucleotides align to TRBD2. V trimming: 0 bases; J trimming: 2 bases; junction bases outside the gene matches: 4. Germline V gene sequence: CDR1 SGHNT, CDR2 YYREEE (reference sequence). This CDR3 has 15 residues. The CDR3 nucleotides are TGTGCCAGCAGCTTGGCCAGCGGGGGCACCTACGAGCAGTACTTC. Translated, it gives CASSLASGGTYEQYF.

This clonotype appeared many times. The chain links TRBV3-1 to TRBJ1-1; D is perhaps TRBD1 (5 bases). This CDR3 spans 15 amino acids. V dropped 4 bases and J dropped 2 bases, with 14 bases sitting between them. Germline assignment: CDR1 LGHDT and CDR2 YNNKEL (reference sequence). Here the CDR3 reads CASSPRSGRNTEAFF. In DNA, the CDR3 is TGTGCCAGCAGCCCCAGATCAGGGCGCAACACTGAAGCTTTCTTT. Looking up the rest from reference TRBV3-1 and TRBJ1-1 gives the full variable domain: DTAVSQTPKYLVTQMGNDKSIKCEQNLGHDTMYWYKQDSKKFLKIMFSYNNKELIINETVPNRFSPKSPDKAHLNLHINSLELGDSAVYFCASSPRSGRNTEAFFGQGTRLTVV.

The gene calls are TRBV7-7 and TRBJ2-5; tentatively, D is TRBD1 (5 bases). The V gene's germline CDR1 is SSHAT and CDR2 FNYEAQ (reference sequence). Trimming removed 1 base at V and 5 bases at J, with 20 bases between. This CDR3 comprises 17 residues. CDR3 residues: CASSLGKGWPLVETQYF. The CDR3, as DNA: TGTGCCAGCAGCTTAGGAAAGGGGTGGCCTCTGGTTGAGACCCAGTACTTC.

The genes are TRBV5-4 and TRBJ1-5; tentative D call: TRBD1 (5 bases). CDR1 SGHNT and CDR2 YYREEE come from the germline V gene (reference sequence). There are 14 residues in the CDR3. Trimming cost V 6 bases and J 6 bases, with 16 bases left between them. CDR3 amino acids: CASILPSGVQPQHF. The CDR3 DNA reads as TGTGCCAGCATCCTTCCTTCGGGGGTTCAGCCCCAGCATTTT.

Details on this clonotype: A junction boundary mismatches the germline segment, possibly from a read error. CDR3 nucleotide sequence: TGTGCCGGCTCACTTTCGACAGGGGACTTCTATGGCTACACCTTC. It translates to CAGSLSTGDFYGYTF. This chain links TRBV18 with TRBJ1-2; the match to TRBD1 covers 8 bases. In germline, CDR1 is KGHSH, CDR2 LQKENI. The CDR3 is 15 residues long.

This clonotype was observed many times. This chain joins TRBV27 and TRBJ2-7; TRBD2 might be the D (5 bases). V lost 5 bases to trimming and J lost 2 bases, with 13 bases between them. This CDR3 spans 14 amino acids. CDR1 and CDR2 from the germline V gene are MNHEY and SMNVEV (reference sequence). The CDR3 region is CASSPRGATYEQYF. DNA for the CDR3: TGTGCCAGCAGTCCCCGGGGAGCGACCTACGAGCAGTACTTC.

This clonotype was recorded a few times. V is TRBV7-2 and J is TRBJ2-2, with 9 bases matching TRBD1. Losses at the gene ends were 4 bases for V and 7 bases for J; bases not matched to a gene: 7. The germline V gene has CDR1 SGHTA and CDR2 FQGNSA. The CDR3 sequence is 15 residues long. CDR3 loop: CASSYGTGLFGELFF. DNA for the CDR3: TGTGCCAGCAGCTACGGGACAGGGCTATTCGGGGAGCTGTTTTTT.

This clonotype was seen only a few times. V gene TRBV5-1 combines with J gene TRBJ2-1, with 7 bases aligning to TRBD2. CDR3 length: 16 amino acids. V shed 1 base and J 6 bases; nucleotides not matched to a gene: 10. Germline V CDR1 and CDR2: SGHRS, YFSETQ. The CDR3 DNA sequence: TGCGCCAGCAGCTTGTGGGGCGAGCGGGATGTCAATGAGCAGTTCTTC. This encodes CASSLWGERDVNEQFF.

The genes are TRBV19 and TRBJ2-1; possibly TRBD2 for D (6 bases). V was pared by 3 bases and J by 2 bases, with 11 bases between. This CDR3 contains 15 residues. Germline V gene data show CDR1 as LNHDA and CDR2 as SQIVND (reference sequence). The CDR3 here is CASSIDAGPYNEQFF. CDR3 nucleotides: TGTGCCAGTAGTATTGACGCGGGACCCTACAATGAGCAGTTCTTC.

The sample holds many counts of this clonotype. The V gene is TRBV11-2, the J gene TRBJ2-4; 10 bases agree with TRBD2. CDR1 SGHAT and CDR2 FQNNGV come from the germline V gene. Trimming cost V 4 bases and J 14 bases; bases outside gene matches: 14. This CDR3 is built from 15 residues. CDR3 sequence: CASSSDPSGGLVKYF. The DNA for the CDR3 is TGTGCCAGCAGCTCGGACCCTAGCGGGGGACTGGTAAAGTACTTC.

The J gene is TRBJ2-1, the V gene TRBV20-1, with 13 bases matching TRBD2. CDR1 DFQATT and CDR2 SNEGSKA come from the germline V gene (reference sequence). Trimming at V came to 8 bases and at J to 1 base, leaving 11 bases not matched to a gene. The CDR3 consists of 17 residues. The CDR3 sequence is CSSRLAGGAASYNEQFF. The CDR3 coding sequence is TGCAGTTCAAGACTAGCGGGAGGCGCTGCGTCCTACAATGAGCAGTTCTTC.

Ten or more counts support this clonotype. The chain carries TRBV2 and TRBJ1-4; TRBD1 is a possible D gene (6 bases). Germline assignment: CDR1 SNHLY and CDR2 FYNNEI. The CDR3 is 11 amino acids. V lost 7 bases and J 8 bases, leaving 8 bases between the germline ends. CDR3 region: CASKGQEKLFF. In nucleotides, the CDR3 is TGTGCCAGCAAAGGACAGGAAAAACTGTTTTTT.